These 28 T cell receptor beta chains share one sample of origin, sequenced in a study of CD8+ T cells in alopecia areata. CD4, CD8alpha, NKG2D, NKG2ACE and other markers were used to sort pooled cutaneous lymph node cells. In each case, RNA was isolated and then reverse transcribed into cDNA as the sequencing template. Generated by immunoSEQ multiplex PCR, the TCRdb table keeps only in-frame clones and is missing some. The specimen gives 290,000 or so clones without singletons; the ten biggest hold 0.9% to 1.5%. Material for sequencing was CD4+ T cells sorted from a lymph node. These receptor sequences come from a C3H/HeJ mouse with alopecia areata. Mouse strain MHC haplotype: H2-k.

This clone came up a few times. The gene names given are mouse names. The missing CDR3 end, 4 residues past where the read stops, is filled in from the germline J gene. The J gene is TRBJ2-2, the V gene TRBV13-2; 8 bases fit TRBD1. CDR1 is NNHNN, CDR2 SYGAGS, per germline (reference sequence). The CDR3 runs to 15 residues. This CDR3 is CASGDGRQGIGQLYF. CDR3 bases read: TGTGCCAGCGGTGATGGGAGACAGGGGATCGGG.

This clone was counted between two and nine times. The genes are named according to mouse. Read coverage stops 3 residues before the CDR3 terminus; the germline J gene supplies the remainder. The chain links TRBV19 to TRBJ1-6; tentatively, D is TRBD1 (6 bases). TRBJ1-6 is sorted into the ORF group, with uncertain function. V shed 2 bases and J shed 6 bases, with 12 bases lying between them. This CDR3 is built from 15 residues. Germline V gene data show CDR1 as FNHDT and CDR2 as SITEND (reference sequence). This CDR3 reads CASSIGGLSNSPLYF. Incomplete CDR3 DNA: TGTGCCAGCAGTATCGGGGGGCTGAGTAATTCGCCC.

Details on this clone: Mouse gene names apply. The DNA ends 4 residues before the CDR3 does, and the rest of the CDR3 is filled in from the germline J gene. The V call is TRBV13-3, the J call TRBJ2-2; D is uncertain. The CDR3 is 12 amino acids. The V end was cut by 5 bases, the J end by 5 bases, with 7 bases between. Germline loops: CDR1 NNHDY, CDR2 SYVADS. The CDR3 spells CASSRQTGQLYF. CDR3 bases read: TGTGCCAGCAGCCGACAAACCGGG.

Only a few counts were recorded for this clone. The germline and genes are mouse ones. The CDR3 spells CASSQDPGKNTLYF. The sequenced CDR3 bases are TGTGCCAGCAGCCAAGATCCTGGGAAAAAC. This sequence joins TRBV5 and TRBJ2-4; D is possibly TRBD2 (5 bases). Read data end 4 residues before the CDR3 end; the end is taken from the germline J gene. This CDR3 spans 14 amino acids. Germline lookup yields CDR1 LGHNA and CDR2 YNLKQL (reference sequence).

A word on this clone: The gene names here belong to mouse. The sequenced part of the CDR3 DNA is TGTGCCTCTCACAGGGGGTCTAGTGCAGAA. This encodes CASHRGSSAE. The entire CDR3 protein reads CASHRGSSAETLYF. V gene TRBV19 combines with J gene TRBJ2-3; 8 nucleotides match TRBD1. The read ends 4 residues early relative to the CDR3; the germline J gene fills the gap. Germline assignment: CDR1 FNHDT and CDR2 SITEND (reference sequence). The CDR3 runs 14 residues. Trimming took 10 bases from V and 0 from J; bases not matched to a gene: 7. The variable domain in full, completed from reference TRBV19 and TRBJ2-3, reads GGIITQTPKFLIGQEGQKLTLKCQQNFNHDTMYWYRQDSGKGLRLIYYSITENDLQKGDLSEGYDASREKKSSFSLTVTSAQKNEMAVFLCASHRGSSAETLYFGSGTRLTVL.

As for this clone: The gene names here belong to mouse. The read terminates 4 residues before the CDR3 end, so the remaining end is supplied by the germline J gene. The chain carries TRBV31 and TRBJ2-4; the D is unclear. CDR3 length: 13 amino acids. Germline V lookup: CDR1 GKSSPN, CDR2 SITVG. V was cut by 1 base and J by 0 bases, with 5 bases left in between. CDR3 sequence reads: CAWSPKSQNTLYF. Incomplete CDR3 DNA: TGTGCCTGGAGTCCCAAGAGTCAAAAC.

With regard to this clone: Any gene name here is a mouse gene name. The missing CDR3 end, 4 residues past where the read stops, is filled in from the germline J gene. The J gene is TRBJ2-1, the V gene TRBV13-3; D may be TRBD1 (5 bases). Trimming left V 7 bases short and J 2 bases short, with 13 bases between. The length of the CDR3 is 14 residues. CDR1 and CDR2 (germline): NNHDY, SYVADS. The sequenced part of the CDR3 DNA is TGTGCCAGCCGGACGAGGGGAGACTATGCT. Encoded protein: CASRTRGDYA. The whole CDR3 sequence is CASRTRGDYAEQFF.

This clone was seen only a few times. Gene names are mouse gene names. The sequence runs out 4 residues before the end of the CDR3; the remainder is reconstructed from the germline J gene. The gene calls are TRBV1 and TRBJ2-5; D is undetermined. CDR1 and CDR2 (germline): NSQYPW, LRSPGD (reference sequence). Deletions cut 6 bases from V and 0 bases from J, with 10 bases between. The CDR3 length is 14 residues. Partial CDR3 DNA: TGCACCTGCAGCGATGACAATAACCAAGAC. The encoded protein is CTCSDDNNQD. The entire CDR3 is CTCSDDNNQDTQYF.

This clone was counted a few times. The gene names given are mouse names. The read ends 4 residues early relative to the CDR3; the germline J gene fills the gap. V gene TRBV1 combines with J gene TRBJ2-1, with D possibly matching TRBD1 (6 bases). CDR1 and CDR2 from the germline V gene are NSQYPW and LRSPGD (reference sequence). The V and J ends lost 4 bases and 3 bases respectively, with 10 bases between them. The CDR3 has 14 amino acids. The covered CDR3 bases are TGCACCTGCAGTGGGGGACAAGTCTATGCT. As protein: CTCSGGQVYA. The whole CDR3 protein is CTCSGGQVYAEQFF.

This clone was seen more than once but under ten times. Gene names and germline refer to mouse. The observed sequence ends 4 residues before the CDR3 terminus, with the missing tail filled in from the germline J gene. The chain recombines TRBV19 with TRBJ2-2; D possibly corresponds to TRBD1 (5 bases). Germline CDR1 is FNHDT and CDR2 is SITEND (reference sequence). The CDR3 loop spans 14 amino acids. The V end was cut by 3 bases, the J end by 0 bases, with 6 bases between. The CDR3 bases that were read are TGTGCCAGCAGTAAGGACACAAACACCGGG. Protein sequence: CASSKDTNTG. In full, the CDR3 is CASSKDTNTGQLYF. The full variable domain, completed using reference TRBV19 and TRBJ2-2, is GGIITQTPKFLIGQEGQKLTLKCQQNFNHDTMYWYRQDSGKGLRLIYYSITENDLQKGDLSEGYDASREKKSSFSLTVTSAQKNEMAVFLCASSKDTNTGQLYFGEGSKLTVL.

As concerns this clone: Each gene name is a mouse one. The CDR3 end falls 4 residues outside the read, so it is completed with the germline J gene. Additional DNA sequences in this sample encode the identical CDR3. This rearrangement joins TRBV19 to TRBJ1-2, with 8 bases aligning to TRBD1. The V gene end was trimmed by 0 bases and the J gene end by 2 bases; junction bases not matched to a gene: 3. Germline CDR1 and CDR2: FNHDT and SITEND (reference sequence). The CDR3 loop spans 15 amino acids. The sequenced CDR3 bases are TGTGCCAGCAGTATAGCGCAGGGGGCCAACTCC. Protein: CASSIAQGANS. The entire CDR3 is CASSIAQGANSDYTF.

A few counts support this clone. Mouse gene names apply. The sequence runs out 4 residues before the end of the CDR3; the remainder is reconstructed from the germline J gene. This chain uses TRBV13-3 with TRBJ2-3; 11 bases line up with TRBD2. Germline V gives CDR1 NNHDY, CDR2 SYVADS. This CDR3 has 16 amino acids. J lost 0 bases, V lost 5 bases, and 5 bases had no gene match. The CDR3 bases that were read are TGTGCCAGCAGCGTTGGACTGGGGGGCAGTGCAGAA. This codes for CASSVGLGGSAE. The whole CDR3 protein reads CASSVGLGGSAETLYF.

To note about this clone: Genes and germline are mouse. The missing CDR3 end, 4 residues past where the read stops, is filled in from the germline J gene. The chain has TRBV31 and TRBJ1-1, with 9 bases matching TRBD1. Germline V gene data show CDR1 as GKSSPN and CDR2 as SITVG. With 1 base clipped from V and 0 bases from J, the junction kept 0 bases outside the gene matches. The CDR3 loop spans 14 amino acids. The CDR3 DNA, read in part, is TGTGCCTGGAGTCGGGACAGGGCAAACACA. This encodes CAWSRDRANT. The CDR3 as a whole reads CAWSRDRANTEVFF.

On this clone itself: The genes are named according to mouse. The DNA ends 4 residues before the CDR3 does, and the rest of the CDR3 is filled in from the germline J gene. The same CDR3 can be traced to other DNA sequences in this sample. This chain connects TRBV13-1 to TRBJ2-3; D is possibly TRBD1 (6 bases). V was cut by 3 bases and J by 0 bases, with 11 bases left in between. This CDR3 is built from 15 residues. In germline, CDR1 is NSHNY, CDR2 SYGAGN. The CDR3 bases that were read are TGTGCCAGCAGTGGGGGGACAACTAGTGCAGAA. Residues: CASSGGTTSAE. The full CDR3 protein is CASSGGTTSAETLYF.

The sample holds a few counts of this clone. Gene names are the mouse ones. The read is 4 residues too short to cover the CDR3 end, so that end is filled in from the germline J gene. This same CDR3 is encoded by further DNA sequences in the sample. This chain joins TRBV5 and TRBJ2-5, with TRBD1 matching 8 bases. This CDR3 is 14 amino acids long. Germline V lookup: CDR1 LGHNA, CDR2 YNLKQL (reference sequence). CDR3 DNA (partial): TGTGCCAGCAGCCAAGGGACAGGGAGAGAC. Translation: CASSQGTGRD. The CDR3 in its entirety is CASSQGTGRDTQYF.

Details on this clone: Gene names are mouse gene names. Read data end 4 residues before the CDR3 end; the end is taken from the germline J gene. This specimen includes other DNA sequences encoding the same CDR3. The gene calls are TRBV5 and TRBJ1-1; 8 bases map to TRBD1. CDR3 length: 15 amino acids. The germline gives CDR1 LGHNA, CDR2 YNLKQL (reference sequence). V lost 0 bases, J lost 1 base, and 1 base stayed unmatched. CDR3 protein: CASSQEGQGNTEVFF. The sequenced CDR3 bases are TGTGCCAGCAGCCAAGAAGGACAGGGGAACACA.

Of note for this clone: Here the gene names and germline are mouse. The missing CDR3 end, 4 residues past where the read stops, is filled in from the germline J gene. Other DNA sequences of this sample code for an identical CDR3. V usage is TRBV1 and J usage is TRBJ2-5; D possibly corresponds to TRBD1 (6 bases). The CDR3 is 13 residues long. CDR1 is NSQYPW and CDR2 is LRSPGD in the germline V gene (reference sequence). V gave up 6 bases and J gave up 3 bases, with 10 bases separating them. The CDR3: CTCSPGQQDTQYF. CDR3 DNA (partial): TGCACCTGCAGCCCAGGACAGCAAGAC.

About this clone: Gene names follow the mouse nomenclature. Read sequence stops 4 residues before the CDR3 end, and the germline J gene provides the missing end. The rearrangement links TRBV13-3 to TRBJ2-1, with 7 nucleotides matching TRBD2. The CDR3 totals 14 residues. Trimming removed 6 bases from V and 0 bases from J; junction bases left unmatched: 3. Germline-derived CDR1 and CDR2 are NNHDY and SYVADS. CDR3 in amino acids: CASKNWGNYAEQFF. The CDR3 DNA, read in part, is TGTGCCAGCAAAAACTGGGGTAACTATGCT.

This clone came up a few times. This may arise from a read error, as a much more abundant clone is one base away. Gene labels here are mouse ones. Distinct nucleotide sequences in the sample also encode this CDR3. Partial CDR3 DNA: TGTGCCAGCAGAGGACAGAACCAAGAC. It translates to CASRGQNQD. The entire CDR3 reads CASRGQNQDTQYF. The chain uses TRBV19 and TRBJ2-5, with a tentative D call TRBD1 (6 bases). The read halts 4 residues ahead of the CDR3 end, with the missing end drawn from the germline J gene. Germline CDR1 is FNHDT and CDR2 is SITEND (reference sequence). The CDR3 contains 13 residues. Trimming removed 5 bases at V and 0 bases at J, with 7 bases between.

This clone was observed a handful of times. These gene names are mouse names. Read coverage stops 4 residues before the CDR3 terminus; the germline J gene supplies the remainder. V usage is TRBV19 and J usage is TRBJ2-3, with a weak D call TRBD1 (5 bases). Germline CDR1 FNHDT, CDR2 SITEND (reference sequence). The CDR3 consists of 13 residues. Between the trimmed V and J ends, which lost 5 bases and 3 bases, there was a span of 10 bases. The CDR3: CASSQGTAETLYF. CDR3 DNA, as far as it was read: TGTGCCAGCAGCCAGGGTACGGCAGAA.

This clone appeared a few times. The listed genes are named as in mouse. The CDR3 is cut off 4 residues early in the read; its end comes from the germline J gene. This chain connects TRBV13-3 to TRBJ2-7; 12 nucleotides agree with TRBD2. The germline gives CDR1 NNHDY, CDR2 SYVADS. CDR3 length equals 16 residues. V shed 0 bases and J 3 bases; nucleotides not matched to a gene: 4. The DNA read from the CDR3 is TGTGCCAGCAGTGATGCCCCGGGACTGGGGGGCTAT. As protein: CASSDAPGLGGY. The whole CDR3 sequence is CASSDAPGLGGYEQYF.

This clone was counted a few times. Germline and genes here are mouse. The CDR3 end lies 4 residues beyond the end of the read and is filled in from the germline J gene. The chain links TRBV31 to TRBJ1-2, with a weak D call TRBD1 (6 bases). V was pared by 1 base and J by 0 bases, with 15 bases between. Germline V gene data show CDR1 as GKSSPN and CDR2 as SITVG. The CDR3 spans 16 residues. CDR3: CAWSPGSGQANSDYTF. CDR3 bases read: TGTGCCTGGAGTCCGGGCTCGGGACAAGCAAACTCC. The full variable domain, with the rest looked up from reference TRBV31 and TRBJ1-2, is AQTIHQWPVAEIKAVGSPLSLGCTIKGKSSPNLYWYWQATGGTLQQLFYSITVGQVESVVQLNLSASRPKDDQFILSTEKLLLSHSGFYLCAWSPGSGQANSDYTFGSGTRLLVI.

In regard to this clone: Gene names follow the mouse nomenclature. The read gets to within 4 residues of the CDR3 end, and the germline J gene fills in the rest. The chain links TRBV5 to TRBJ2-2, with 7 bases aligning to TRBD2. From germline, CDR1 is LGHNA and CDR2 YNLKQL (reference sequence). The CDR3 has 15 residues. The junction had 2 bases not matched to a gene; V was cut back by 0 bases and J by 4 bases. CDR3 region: CASSQDWGTTGQLYF. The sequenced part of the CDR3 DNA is TGTGCCAGCAGCCAAGACTGGGGGACCACCGGG.

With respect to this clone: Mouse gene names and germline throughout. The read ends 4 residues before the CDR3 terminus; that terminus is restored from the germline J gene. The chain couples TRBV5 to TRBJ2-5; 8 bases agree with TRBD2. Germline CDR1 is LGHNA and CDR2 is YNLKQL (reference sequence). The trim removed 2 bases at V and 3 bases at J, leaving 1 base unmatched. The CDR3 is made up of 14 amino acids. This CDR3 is CASSQSGGQDTQYF. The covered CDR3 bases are TGTGCCAGCAGCCAATCTGGGGGGCAAGAC.

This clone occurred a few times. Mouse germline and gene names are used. The CDR3 protein is CTCSGEGTDLYEQYF. The sequenced part of the CDR3 DNA is TGCACCTGCAGTGGAGAAGGGACAGACCTATAT. The chain recombines TRBV1 with TRBJ2-7, with TRBD1 matching over 7 bases. The CDR3 extends 4 residues past the end of the read, so its final part is completed from the germline J gene. The length of the CDR3 is 15 residues. In germline, CDR1 is NSQYPW, CDR2 LRSPGD (reference sequence).

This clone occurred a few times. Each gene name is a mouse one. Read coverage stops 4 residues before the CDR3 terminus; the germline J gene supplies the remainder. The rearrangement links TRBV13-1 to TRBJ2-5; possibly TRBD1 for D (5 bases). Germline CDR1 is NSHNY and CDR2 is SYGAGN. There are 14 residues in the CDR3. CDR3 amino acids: CASSDGRVRDTQYF. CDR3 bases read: TGTGCCAGCAGTGATGGCAGGGTACGAGAC.

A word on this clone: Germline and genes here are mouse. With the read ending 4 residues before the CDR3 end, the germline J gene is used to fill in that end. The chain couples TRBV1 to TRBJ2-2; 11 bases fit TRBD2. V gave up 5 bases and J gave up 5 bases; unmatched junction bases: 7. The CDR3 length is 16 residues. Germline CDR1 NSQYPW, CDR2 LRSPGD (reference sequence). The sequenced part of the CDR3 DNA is TGCACCTGCAGTCCCGGACTGGGGGGAGGTACCGGG. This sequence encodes CTCSPGLGGGTG. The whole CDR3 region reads CTCSPGLGGGTGQLYF.

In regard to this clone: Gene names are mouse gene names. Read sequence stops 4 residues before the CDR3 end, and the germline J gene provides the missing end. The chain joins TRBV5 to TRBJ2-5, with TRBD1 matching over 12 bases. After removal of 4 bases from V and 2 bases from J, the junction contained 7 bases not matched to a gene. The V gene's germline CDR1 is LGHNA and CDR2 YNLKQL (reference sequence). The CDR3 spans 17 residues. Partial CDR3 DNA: TGTGCCAGCAGCCTCCGGGACAGGGGGCGCTTCCAAGAC. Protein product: CASSLRDRGRFQD. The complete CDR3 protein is CASSLRDRGRFQDTQYF.